This TCR beta chain derives from a study of blood T cell repertoires in COVID-19. Here immunoSEQ multiplex PCR was the method, and the copy in TCRdb shows in-frame clones only, minus some. The table shows a few hundred thousand clones, with 65% to 90% occurring only once. This CDR3 is built from 15 residues. Sequencing was done on a sample of PBMCs or T cells enriched from blood (not recorded which). The TCR sequence derives from a man aged 40-55 years who had recovered from COVID-19. The chain is built from TRBV21-1 and TRBJ2-7; TRBD1, the table's D call, lacks a check against the DNA. TRBV21-1 is noted as a pseudogene. The CDR3: CASILIARGPYEQYF. Here the CDR3 DNA reads TGTGCCAGCATCTTGATAGCAAGGGGGCCCTACGAGCAGTACTTC.